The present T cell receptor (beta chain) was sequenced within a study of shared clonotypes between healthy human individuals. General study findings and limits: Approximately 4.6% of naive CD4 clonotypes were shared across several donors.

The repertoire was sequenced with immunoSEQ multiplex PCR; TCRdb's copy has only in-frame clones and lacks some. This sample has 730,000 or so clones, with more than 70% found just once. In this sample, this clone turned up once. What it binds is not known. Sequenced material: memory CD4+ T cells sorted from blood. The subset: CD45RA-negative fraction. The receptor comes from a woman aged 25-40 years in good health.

The CDR3 nucleotides are TGTGCCAGCAGCCACTCCCCAGGCCCCTTGGGGAACACTGAAGCTTTCTTT. This codes for CASSHSPGPLGNTEAFF. The chain has TRBV4-2 and TRBJ1-1; D gene uncertain. The CDR3 runs to 17 residues. V was clipped by 3 bases and J by 1 base, with 18 bases between them. Germline CDR1 and CDR2: LGHNA and YNFKEQ.